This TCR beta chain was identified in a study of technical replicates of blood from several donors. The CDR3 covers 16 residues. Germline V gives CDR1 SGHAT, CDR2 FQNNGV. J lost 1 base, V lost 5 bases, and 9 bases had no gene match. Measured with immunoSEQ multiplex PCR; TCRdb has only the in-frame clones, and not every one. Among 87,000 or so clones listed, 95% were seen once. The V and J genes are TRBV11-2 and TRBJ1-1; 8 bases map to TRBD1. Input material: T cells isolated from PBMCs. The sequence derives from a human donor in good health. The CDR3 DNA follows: TGTGCCAGCAGCCCTTCCAGGGGGCGGGCGAACACTGAAGCTTTCTTT. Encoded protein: CASSPSRGRANTEAFF.